This T cell receptor beta chain was sequenced in a study of cytomegalovirus exposure and HLA in healthy donors. Study-level points and caveats: When analyzed later, a missense DCLRE1C variant was found to be linked to TCR beta V- and J-gene trimming. Some highly shared sequence variants likely arose as a pipeline artifact. Being productive about 87% or about 30% of the time was typical of most TCR beta V segments in an earlier analysis. V segments that were indistinguishable, TRBV6-2 and TRBV6-3 among them, were omitted from analysis.

The germline V gene encodes CDR1 SGHTA and CDR2 FQGNSA. This CDR3 is built from 14 residues. With 4 bases removed from V and 1 base from J, the gap between germline ends came to 10 bases. With 60 Vbeta and 13 Jbeta primers, the PCR was carried out. The assay was immunoSEQ multiplex PCR, and TCRdb's table has in-frame clones only and misses some. The repertoire includes roughly 100,000 clones, about an eighth of them detected once, and 16% sits in the top ten. Note on this clone: Its antigen is unidentified.

The source of this sequence is a middle-aged man in good health and CMV-seropositive. This chain uses TRBV7-2 with TRBJ1-1; D not certain. What was sequenced was PBMCs. CDR3 amino acids: CASSSLNKNTEAFF. The CDR3, as DNA: TGTGCCAGCAGCTCCCTTAACAAGAACACTGAAGCTTTCTTT.